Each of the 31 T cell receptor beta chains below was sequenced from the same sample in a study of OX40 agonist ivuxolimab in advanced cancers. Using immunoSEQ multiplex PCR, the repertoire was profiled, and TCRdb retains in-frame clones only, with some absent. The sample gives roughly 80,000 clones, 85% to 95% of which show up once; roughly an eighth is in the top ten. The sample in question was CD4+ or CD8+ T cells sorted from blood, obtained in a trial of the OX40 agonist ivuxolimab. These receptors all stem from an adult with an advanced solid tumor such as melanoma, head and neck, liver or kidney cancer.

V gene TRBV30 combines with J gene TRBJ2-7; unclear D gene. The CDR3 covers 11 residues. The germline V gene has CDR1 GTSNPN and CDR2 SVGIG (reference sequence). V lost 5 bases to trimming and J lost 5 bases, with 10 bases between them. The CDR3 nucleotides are TGTGCCTGGCTGGGAAGCCACGAGCAGTACTTC. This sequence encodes CAWLGSHEQYF.

The CDR3 DNA reads as TGTGCCAGCAGCTTAATCCCAGTGGATGGGGCCAACGTCCTGACTTTC. Translating it yields CASSLIPVDGANVLTF. This sequence joins TRBV7-3 and TRBJ2-6, with D hard to call. Germline CDR1 and CDR2: SGHTA and FQGTGA. The CDR3 is made up of 16 amino acids. Trimming shortened V by 1 base and J by 3 bases, and 10 bases separated the two germline ends.

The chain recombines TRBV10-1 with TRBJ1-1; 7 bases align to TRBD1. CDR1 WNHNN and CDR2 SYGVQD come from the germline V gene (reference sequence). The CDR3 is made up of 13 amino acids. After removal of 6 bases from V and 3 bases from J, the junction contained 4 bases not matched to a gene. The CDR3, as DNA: TGCGCCAGCAGCCAAGGGGGCTACACTGAAGCTTTCTTT. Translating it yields CASSQGGYTEAFF.

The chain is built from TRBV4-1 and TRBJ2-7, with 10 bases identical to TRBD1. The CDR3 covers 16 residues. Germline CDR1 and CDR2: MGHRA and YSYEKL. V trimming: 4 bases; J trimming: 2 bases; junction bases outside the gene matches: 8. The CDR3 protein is CASSLTGTGVAYEQYF. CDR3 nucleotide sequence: TGCGCCAGCAGCCTCACAGGGACAGGGGTTGCCTACGAGCAGTACTTC.

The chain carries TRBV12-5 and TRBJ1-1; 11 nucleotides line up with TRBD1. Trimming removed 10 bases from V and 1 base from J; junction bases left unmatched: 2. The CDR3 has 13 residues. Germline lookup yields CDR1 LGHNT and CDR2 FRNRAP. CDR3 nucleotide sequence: TGTGCTACCGGGACAGGGGGGAACACTGAAGCTTTCTTT. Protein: CATGTGGNTEAFF. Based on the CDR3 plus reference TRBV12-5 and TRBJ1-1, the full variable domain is DARVTQTPRHKVTEMGQEVTMRCQPILGHNTVFWYRQTMMQGLELLAYFRNRAPLDDSGMPKDRFSAEMPDATLATLKIQPSEPRDSAVYFCATGTGGNTEAFFGQGTRLTVV.

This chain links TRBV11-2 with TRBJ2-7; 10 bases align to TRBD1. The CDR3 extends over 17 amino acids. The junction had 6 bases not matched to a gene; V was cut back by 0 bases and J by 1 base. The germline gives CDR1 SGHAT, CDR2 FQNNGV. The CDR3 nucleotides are TGTGCCAGCAGCTTAGATCTAGGGACAGGGGTATCCTACGAGCAGTACTTC. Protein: CASSLDLGTGVSYEQYF.

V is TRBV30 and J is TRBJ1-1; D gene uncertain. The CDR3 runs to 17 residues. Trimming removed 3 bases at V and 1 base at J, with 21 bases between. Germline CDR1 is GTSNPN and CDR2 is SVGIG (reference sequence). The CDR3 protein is CAWRLGYSRTSNTEAFF. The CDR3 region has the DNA TGTGCCTGGAGGTTAGGGTACTCCCGGACGTCGAACACTGAAGCTTTCTTT.

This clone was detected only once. CDR3 sequence (DNA): TGTGCCAGCTCACCACCGGTGGGACCATTAGCCAAAAACATTCAGTACTTC. This sequence encodes CASSPPVGPLAKNIQYF. V and J are TRBV18 and TRBJ2-4; the D gene could be TRBD1 or TRBD2 (5 bases each). V was pared by 0 bases and J by 0 bases, with 12 bases between. Germline CDR1 and CDR2: KGHSH and LQKENI. The CDR3 is 17 amino acids.

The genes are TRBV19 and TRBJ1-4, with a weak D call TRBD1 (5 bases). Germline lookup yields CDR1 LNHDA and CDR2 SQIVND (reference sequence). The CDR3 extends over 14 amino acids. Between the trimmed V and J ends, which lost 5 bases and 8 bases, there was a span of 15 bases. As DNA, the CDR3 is TGTGCCAGTAGTTCGACGGGACTCTGGGAAAAACTGTTTTTT. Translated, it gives CASSSTGLWEKLFF. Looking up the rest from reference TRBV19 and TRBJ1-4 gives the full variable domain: DGGITQSPKYLFRKEGQNVTLSCEQNLNHDAMYWYRQDPGQGLRLIYYSQIVNDFQKGDIAEGYSVSREKKESFPLTVTSAQKNPTAFYLCASSSTGLWEKLFFGSGTQLSVL.

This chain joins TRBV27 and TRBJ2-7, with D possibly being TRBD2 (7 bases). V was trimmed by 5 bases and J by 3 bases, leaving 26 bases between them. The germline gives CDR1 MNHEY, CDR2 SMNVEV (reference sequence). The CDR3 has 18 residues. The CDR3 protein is CASSPLPAGGGGLYEQYF. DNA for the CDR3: TGTGCCAGCAGTCCGCTACCCGCCGGGGGAGGGGGACTCTACGAGCAGTACTTC.

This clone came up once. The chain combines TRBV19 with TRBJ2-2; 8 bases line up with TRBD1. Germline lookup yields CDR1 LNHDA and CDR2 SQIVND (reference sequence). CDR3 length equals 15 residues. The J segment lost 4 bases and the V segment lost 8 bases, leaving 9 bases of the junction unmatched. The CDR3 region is CASDRGQASTGELFF. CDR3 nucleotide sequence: TGTGCCAGTGACAGGGGACAGGCGAGCACCGGGGAGCTGTTTTTT.

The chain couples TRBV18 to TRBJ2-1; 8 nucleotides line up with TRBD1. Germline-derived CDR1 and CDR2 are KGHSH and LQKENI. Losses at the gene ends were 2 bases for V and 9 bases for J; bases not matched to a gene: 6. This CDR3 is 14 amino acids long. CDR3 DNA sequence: TGTGCCAGCTCACCAGAGAACAGGGGGATTGAGCAGTTCTTC. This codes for CASSPENRGIEQFF. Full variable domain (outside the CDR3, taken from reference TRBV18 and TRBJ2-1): NAGVMQNPRHLVRRRGQEARLRCSPMKGHSHVYWYRQLPEEGLKFMVYLQKENIIDESGMPKERFSAEFPKEGPSILRIQQVVRGDSAAYFCASSPENRGIEQFFGPGTRLTVL.

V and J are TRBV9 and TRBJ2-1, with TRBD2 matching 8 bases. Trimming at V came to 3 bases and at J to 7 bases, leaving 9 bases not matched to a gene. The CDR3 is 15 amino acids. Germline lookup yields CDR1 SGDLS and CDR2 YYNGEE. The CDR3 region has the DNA TGTGCCAGCAGCGCCGAAGGGACTAGAGGGAATGAGCAGTTCTTC. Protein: CASSAEGTRGNEQFF.

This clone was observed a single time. Here the CDR3 DNA reads TGTGCCATCATGAGCGTGACAGGGGTTGGCACAGATACGCAGTATTTT. Translating it yields CAIMSVTGVGTDTQYF. The V and J genes are TRBV10-3 and TRBJ2-3; 8 bases agree with TRBD1. V shed 7 bases and J 1 base; nucleotides not matched to a gene: 10. In germline, CDR1 is ENHRY, CDR2 SYGVKD. The CDR3 runs 16 residues.

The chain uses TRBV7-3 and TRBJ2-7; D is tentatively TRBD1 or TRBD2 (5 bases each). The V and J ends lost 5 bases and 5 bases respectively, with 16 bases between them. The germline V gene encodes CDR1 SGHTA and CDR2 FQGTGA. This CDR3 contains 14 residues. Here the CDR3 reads CASSPFTGDHEQYF. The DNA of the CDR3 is TGTGCCAGCAGCCCGTTCACCGGGGACCACGAGCAGTACTTC. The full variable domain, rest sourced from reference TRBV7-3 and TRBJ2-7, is GAGVSQTPSNKVTEKGKYVELRCDPISGHTALYWYRQSLGQGPEFLIYFQGTGAADDSGLPNDRFFAVRPEGSVSTLKIQRTERGDSAVYLCASSPFTGDHEQYFGPGTRLTVT.

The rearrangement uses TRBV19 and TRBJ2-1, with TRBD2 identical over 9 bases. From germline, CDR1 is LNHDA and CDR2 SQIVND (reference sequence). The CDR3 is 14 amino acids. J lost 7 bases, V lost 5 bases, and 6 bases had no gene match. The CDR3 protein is CASSFGLAQNEQFF. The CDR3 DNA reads TGTGCCAGTAGTTTCGGACTAGCGCAGAATGAGCAGTTCTTC.

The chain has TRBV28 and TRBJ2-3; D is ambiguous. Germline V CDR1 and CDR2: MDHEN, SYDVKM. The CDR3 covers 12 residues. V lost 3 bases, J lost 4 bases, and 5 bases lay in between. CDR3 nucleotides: TGTGCCAGCAGTTTCCGGCCAGATACGCAGTATTTT. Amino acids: CASSFRPDTQYF.

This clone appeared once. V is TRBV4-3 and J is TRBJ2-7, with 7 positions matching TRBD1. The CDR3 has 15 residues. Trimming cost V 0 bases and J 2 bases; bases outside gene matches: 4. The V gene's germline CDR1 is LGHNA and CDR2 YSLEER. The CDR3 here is CASSQEWDSTYEQYF. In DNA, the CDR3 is TGCGCCAGCAGCCAAGAGTGGGACAGCACCTACGAGCAGTACTTC.

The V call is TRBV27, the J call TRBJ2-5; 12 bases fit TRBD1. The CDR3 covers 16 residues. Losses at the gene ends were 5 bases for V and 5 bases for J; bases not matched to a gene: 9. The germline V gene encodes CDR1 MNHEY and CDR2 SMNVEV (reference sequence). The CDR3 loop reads CASSHRDRGRGETQYF. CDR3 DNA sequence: TGTGCCAGCAGTCATCGGGACAGGGGGCGGGGGGAGACCCAGTACTTC.

DNA of the CDR3: TGTGCCAGCAGCACCCGGACTAGCGGGATCACAGATACGCAGTATTTT. The encoded protein is CASSTRTSGITDTQYF. The chain couples TRBV11-1 to TRBJ2-3; 12 bases align to TRBD2. The germline gives CDR1 SGHAT, CDR2 FQDESV (reference sequence). V was clipped by 5 bases and J by 2 bases; unmatched bases: 5. The CDR3 has 16 amino acids.

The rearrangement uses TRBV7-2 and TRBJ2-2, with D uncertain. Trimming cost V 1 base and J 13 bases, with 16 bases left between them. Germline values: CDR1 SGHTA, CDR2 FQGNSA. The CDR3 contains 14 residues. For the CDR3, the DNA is TGTGCCAGCAGCTTAGGGTGGCCAACGATAGGGCTGTTTTTT. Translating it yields CASSLGWPTIGLFF.

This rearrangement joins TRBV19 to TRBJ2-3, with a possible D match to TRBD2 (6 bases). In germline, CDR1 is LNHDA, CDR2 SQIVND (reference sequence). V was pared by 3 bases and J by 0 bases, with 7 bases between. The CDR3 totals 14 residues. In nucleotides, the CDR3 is TGTGCCAGTAGTATTAGCGGTAGCACAGATACGCAGTATTTT. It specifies CASSISGSTDTQYF.

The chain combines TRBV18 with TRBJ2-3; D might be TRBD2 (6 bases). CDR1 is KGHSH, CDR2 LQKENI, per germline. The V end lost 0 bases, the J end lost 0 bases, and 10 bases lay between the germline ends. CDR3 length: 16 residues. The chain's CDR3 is CASSPPSGLSTDTQYF. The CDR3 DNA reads TGTGCCAGCTCACCACCTAGCGGCCTTAGCACAGATACGCAGTATTTT.

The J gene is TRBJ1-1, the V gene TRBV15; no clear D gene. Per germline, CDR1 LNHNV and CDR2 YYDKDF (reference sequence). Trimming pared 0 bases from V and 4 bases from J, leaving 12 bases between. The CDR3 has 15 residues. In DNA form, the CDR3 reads TGTGCCACCAGCAGAGATCGGGTTCCCAGCACTGAAGCTTTCTTT. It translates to CATSRDRVPSTEAFF.

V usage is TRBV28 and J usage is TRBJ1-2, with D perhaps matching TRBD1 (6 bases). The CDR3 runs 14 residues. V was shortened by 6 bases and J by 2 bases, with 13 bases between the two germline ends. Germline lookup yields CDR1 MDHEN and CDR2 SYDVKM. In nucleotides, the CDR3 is TGTGCCAGCAGGTGGCGGGGGGCCAACTATGGCTACACCTTC. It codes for CASRWRGANYGYTF.

The CDR3 DNA follows: TGTGCCAGCAGCGTAGAGGGAGGGACCCAGTACTTC. Residues: CASSVEGGTQYF. V usage is TRBV9 and J usage is TRBJ2-5; the D gene is possibly TRBD2 (6 bases). V lost 0 bases and J lost 7, with 7 bases in between. The CDR3 sequence is 12 residues long. CDR1 and CDR2 (germline): SGDLS, YYNGEE.

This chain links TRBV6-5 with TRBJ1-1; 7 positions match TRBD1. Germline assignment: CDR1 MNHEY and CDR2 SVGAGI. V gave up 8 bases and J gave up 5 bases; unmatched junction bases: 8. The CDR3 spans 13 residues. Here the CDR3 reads CASYRGGSTEAFF. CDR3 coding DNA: TGTGCCAGCTACAGGGGAGGAAGTACTGAAGCTTTCTTT.

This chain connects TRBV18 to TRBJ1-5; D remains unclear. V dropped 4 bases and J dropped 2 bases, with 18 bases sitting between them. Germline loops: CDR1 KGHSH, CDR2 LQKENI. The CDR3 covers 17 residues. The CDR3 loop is CASSRGAADARNQPQHF. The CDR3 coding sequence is TGTGCCAGCTCACGAGGAGCGGCAGACGCCCGCAATCAGCCCCAGCATTTT. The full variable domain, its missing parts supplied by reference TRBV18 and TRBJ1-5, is NAGVMQNPRHLVRRRGQEARLRCSPMKGHSHVYWYRQLPEEGLKFMVYLQKENIIDESGMPKERFSAEFPKEGPSILRIQQVVRGDSAAYFCASSRGAADARNQPQHFGDGTRLSIL.

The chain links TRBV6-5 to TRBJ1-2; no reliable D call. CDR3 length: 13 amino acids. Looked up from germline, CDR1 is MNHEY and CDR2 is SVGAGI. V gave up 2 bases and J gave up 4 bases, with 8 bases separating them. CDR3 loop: CASSYGQIYGYTF. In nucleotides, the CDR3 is TGTGCCAGCAGTTACGGGCAGATCTATGGCTACACCTTC.

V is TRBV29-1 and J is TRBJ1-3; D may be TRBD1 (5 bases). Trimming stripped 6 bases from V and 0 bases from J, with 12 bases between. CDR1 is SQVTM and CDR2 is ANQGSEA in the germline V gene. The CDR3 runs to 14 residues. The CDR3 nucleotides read TGCAGCGTCGCAGGACACAGCTCTGGAAACACCATATATTTT. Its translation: CSVAGHSSGNTIYF.

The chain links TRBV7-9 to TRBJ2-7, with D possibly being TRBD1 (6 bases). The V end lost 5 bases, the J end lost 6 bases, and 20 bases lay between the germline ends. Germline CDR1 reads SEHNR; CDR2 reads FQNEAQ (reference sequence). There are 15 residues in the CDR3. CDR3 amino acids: CASSQLQGQEREQYF. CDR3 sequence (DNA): TGTGCCAGCAGCCAATTACAGGGACAAGAGCGCGAGCAGTACTTC.